The 27 T cell receptor beta chains presented below share a single source sample, sequenced in a study of cytomegalovirus exposure and HLA in healthy donors. PCR was performed using 60 Vbeta and 13 Jbeta primers. Repertoires were generated with immunoSEQ multiplex PCR, while TCRdb's copy carries only in-frame clones and drops some. The sample holds around 130,000 clones; about 73% are singletons and the top ten take roughly 2.7%. Material for sequencing was PBMCs. The origin of the receptors is a human donor in good health.

The rearrangement uses TRBV30 and TRBJ1-1, with D perhaps matching TRBD1 (6 bases). V was clipped by 5 bases and J by 4 bases, with 20 bases between them. The CDR3 length is 15 residues. CDR1 and CDR2 from the germline V gene are GTSNPN and SVGIG (reference sequence). This chain's CDR3 is CAWGPSTLRGTEAFF. CDR3 in DNA: TGTGCCTGGGGCCCCTCAACCCTCAGGGGCACTGAAGCTTTCTTT.

This chain joins TRBV18 and TRBJ2-1, with 13 positions matching TRBD2. Germline V lookup: CDR1 KGHSH, CDR2 LQKENI. The CDR3 runs 15 residues. Unmatched junction bases numbered 4, after V lost 4 bases and J lost 7 bases. CDR3 sequence (DNA): TGTGCCAGCTCACTACTAGCGGGAGGGGATAATGAGCAGTTCTTC. It translates to CASSLLAGGDNEQFF.

This clone was recorded once. The CDR3 sequence: CASSLSLGRVDQPQHF. The CDR3 DNA follows: TGTGCCAGCAGTTTATCCCTCGGCAGGGTCGATCAGCCCCAGCATTTT. The chain joins TRBV27 to TRBJ1-5, with TRBD1 as a possible D gene (5 bases). The CDR3 totals 16 residues. Trimming pared 0 bases from V and 5 bases from J, leaving 14 bases between. Germline V gene lookup returns CDR1 MNHEY and CDR2 SMNVEV (reference sequence).

About this clone itself: This CDR3 is also generated by other DNA sequences in the sample. V gene TRBV7-9 combines with J gene TRBJ2-3, with D possibly being TRBD1 (5 bases). This CDR3 region has 14 residues. V gave up 0 bases and J gave up 2 bases, with 6 bases separating them. Per germline, CDR1 SEHNR and CDR2 FQNEAQ (reference sequence). The CDR3, as DNA: TGTGCCAGCAGCTTAGCAGGGGCCACAGATACGCAGTATTTT. This encodes CASSLAGATDTQYF.

The V gene is TRBV28, the J gene TRBJ2-7, with 8 nucleotides matching TRBD1. The ends lost 6 bases at V and 3 bases at J; junction bases unmatched: 7. The CDR3 consists of 14 residues. Per the germline V gene, CDR1 is MDHEN and CDR2 is SYDVKM. CDR3 sequence (DNA): TGTGCCAGCAGCCGTCTAACAGGGGGCTACGAGCAGTACTTC. Its protein product is CASSRLTGGYEQYF. Complete variable domain (other parts from reference TRBV28 and TRBJ2-7): DVKVTQSSRYLVKRTGEKVFLECVQDMDHENMFWYRQDPGLGLRLIYFSYDVKMKEKGDIPEGYSVSREKKERFSLILESASTNQTSMYLCASSRLTGGYEQYFGPGTRLTVT.

This clone was recorded a few times. J is TRBJ2-7 and V is TRBV19; 8 nucleotides agree with TRBD1. The CDR3 extends over 16 amino acids. Germline V lookup: CDR1 LNHDA, CDR2 SQIVND (reference sequence). V trimming: 5 bases; J trimming: 2 bases; junction bases outside the gene matches: 11. The CDR3 loop is CASSLDPGTGAYEQYF. Here the CDR3 DNA reads TGTGCCAGTAGTTTGGACCCCGGGACAGGAGCCTACGAGCAGTACTTC.

The chain uses TRBV18 and TRBJ2-1; 12 bases agree with TRBD2. V shed 8 bases and J 0 bases; nucleotides not matched to a gene: 5. Germline CDR1 KGHSH, CDR2 LQKENI. The CDR3 contains 16 residues. CDR3 coding DNA: TGTGCCAGCGCGAAGGGACTAGCGGGCTCCTACAATGAGCAGTTCTTC. Protein sequence: CASAKGLAGSYNEQFF.

The chain recombines TRBV5-6 with TRBJ2-3; 8 nucleotides line up with TRBD2. The V gene's germline CDR1 is SGHDT and CDR2 YYEEEE. J lost 1 base, V lost 3 bases, and 13 bases had no gene match. The length of the CDR3 is 18 residues. The CDR3 region is CASSSPGGEVGGTDTQYF. CDR3 coding DNA: TGTGCCAGCAGCTCTCCCGGGGGGGAAGTTGGGGGCACAGATACGCAGTATTTT. Full variable domain (missing parts from reference TRBV5-6 and TRBJ2-3): DAGVTQSPTHLIKTRGQQVTLRCSPKSGHDTVSWYQQALGQGPQFIFQYYEEEERQRGNFPDRFSGHQFPNYSSELNVNALLLGDSALYLCASSSPGGEVGGTDTQYFGPGTRLTVL.

The gene calls are TRBV28 and TRBJ2-1; perhaps TRBD1 as D (5 bases). The germline V gene has CDR1 MDHEN and CDR2 SYDVKM. This CDR3 contains 16 residues. V was clipped by 6 bases and J by 0 bases, with 15 bases between them. The CDR3 DNA reads TGTGCCAGCAGATTTGCAGGGTTTAGCTCCTACAATGAGCAGTTCTTC. This encodes CASRFAGFSSYNEQFF.

The table lists this clone with a count of one. This chain uses TRBV6-5 with TRBJ1-6, with 7 bases fitting TRBD1. Per germline, CDR1 MNHEY and CDR2 SVGAGI. The CDR3 is 14 residues long. J lost 6 bases, V lost 6 bases, and 5 bases had no gene match. CDR3 nucleotides: TGTGCCAGCAGACACAGGGGAGGTAATTCACCCCTCCACTTT. Protein: CASRHRGGNSPLHF.

The chain combines TRBV18 with TRBJ1-6; D unresolved. This CDR3 is 15 amino acids long. Germline V lookup: CDR1 KGHSH, CDR2 LQKENI. The germline V and J ends were trimmed by 3 bases and 6 bases, with 12 bases remaining between them. The CDR3 loop reads CASSPVFEPNSPLHF. The CDR3 nucleotides read TGTGCCAGCTCACCGGTGTTCGAGCCTAATTCACCCCTCCACTTT.

The genes are TRBV6-5 and TRBJ2-1; 11 positions agree with TRBD1. Per the germline V gene, CDR1 is MNHEY and CDR2 is SVGAGI. The V segment lost 9 bases and the J segment 7 bases; nucleotides outside the gene matches: 8. The CDR3 spans 14 residues. This CDR3 is CARPTGTGGNEQFF. The CDR3 region has the DNA TGTGCCAGGCCAACCGGGACAGGGGGAAATGAGCAGTTCTTC.

This clone is a singleton in its sample. Mismatch with germline at one junction end may stem from a read error. The rearrangement uses TRBV7-9 and TRBJ2-4; a weak D match, TRBD1 (6 bases). The CDR3 sequence is 18 residues long. Germline assignment: CDR1 SEHNR and CDR2 FQNEAQ (reference sequence). Here the CDR3 reads CSSSLGLDSHLAKNIQYF. DNA of the CDR3: TGTTCCAGCAGCTTGGGCCTGGACAGTCACCTAGCCAAAAACATTCAGTACTTC.

This chain links TRBV11-2 with TRBJ2-2; D is unclear. The CDR3 spans 16 residues. V lost 6 bases to trimming and J lost 0 bases, with 14 bases between them. Germline V gene sequence: CDR1 SGHAT, CDR2 FQNNGV. The CDR3 nucleotides are TGTGCCAGCAGGACCCTATCGGGTACGAACACCGGGGAGCTGTTTTTT. It translates to CASRTLSGTNTGELFF.

The chain uses TRBV6-5 and TRBJ1-2; 11 positions match TRBD1. This CDR3 is built from 16 residues. The ends lost 3 bases at V and 5 bases at J; junction bases unmatched: 8. Germline-derived CDR1 and CDR2 are MNHEY and SVGAGI. The CDR3 here is CASSYTPGQGDYGYTF. DNA of the CDR3: TGTGCCAGCAGTTATACACCGGGACAGGGGGATTATGGCTACACCTTC.

This clone has just one count. The chain joins TRBV5-1 to TRBJ2-3, with 8 bases fitting TRBD2. The V gene end was trimmed by 1 base and the J gene end by 0 bases; junction bases not matched to a gene: 4. This CDR3 contains 16 residues. Germline CDR1 is SGHRS and CDR2 is YFSETQ. The CDR3 DNA reads as TGCGCCAGCAGCTTGTATAGCGGGGTTAGCACAGATACGCAGTATTTT. It codes for CASSLYSGVSTDTQYF.

The chain has TRBV5-8 and TRBJ2-7, with D possibly matching TRBD1 (6 bases). The CDR3 spans 14 residues. The germline V gene has CDR1 SGHTS and CDR2 YDEGEE. The V gene lost 1 base and the J gene lost 2 bases, with 10 bases spanning the gap. DNA of the CDR3: TGTGCCAGCAGCTTGACCGGGACACCCTACGAGCAGTACTTC. Translated: CASSLTGTPYEQYF.

The rearrangement uses TRBV29-1 and TRBJ1-2; TRBD1 might be the D (5 bases). The CDR3 has 14 amino acids. V dropped 2 bases and J dropped 0 bases, with 10 bases sitting between them. Germline V gene lookup returns CDR1 SQVTM and CDR2 ANQGSEA. CDR3 DNA: TGCAGCGTTGAAAGGGGCCGTCCTAACTATGGCTACACCTTC. This translates into CSVERGRPNYGYTF.

The table lists this clone with a count of one. The CDR3 loop is CASSSLTSDTGELFF. DNA for the CDR3: TGTGCCAGCAGTTCCCTGACTAGCGACACCGGGGAGCTGTTTTTT. The V call is TRBV6-4, the J call TRBJ2-2, with 8 bases aligning to TRBD2. The CDR3 has 15 amino acids. Germline lookup yields CDR1 MRHNA and CDR2 SNTAGT. V shed 5 bases, J shed 3 bases, and the junction held 5 bases outside the gene matches.

The chain is built from TRBV10-1 and TRBJ2-7; D unclear. CDR1 is WNHNN, CDR2 SYGVQD, per germline (reference sequence). The CDR3 runs 11 residues. The CDR3 reads CAETPSYEQYF. CDR3 bases: TGCGCTGAGACACCTTCCTACGAGCAGTACTTC.

V usage is TRBV7-2 and J usage is TRBJ1-2, with 9 bases fitting TRBD1. V trimming: 6 bases; J trimming: 7 bases; junction bases outside the gene matches: 9. CDR1 and CDR2 from the germline V gene are SGHTA and FQGNSA. This CDR3 comprises 14 residues. This CDR3 is CASRFQMGQGGYTF. CDR3 coding DNA: TGTGCCAGCAGATTTCAGATGGGACAGGGTGGCTACACCTTC.

The V gene is TRBV6-6, the J gene TRBJ1-6; the D is unclear. Trimming cost V 10 bases and J 8 bases, with 3 bases left between them. Germline V gene data show CDR1 as MNHNY and CDR2 as SVGAGI (reference sequence). This CDR3 spans 9 amino acids. The CDR3 region is CATDSPLHF. Written as DNA, the CDR3 is TGTGCCACCGATTCACCCCTCCACTTT.

This clone occurred a few times. The V gene is TRBV7-9, the J gene TRBJ2-1; no firm D call. The V gene lost 3 bases and the J gene lost 2 bases, with 14 bases spanning the gap. The CDR3 runs to 16 residues. The V gene's germline CDR1 is SEHNR and CDR2 FQNEAQ (reference sequence). CDR3 loop: CASSLAILVTYNEQFF. DNA of the CDR3: TGTGCCAGCAGCTTGGCTATCCTAGTAACCTACAATGAGCAGTTCTTC.

The V gene is TRBV28, the J gene TRBJ1-5; TRBD1 agrees at 8 bases. Germline lookup yields CDR1 MDHEN and CDR2 SYDVKM. Unmatched junction bases numbered 7, after V lost 4 bases and J lost 5 bases. The CDR3 is made up of 15 amino acids. The CDR3: CASSSGQGTYQPQHF. The CDR3 DNA is TGTGCCAGCAGTTCAGGACAGGGTACTTATCAGCCCCAGCATTTT.

V gene TRBV7-2 combines with J gene TRBJ1-1; the D is unclear. The V gene lost 2 bases and the J gene lost 5 bases, with 6 bases spanning the gap. The CDR3 totals 12 residues. Germline loops: CDR1 SGHTA, CDR2 FQGNSA. CDR3: CASSLRRTEAFF. The CDR3 DNA reads as TGTGCCAGCAGCTTAAGGCGGACTGAAGCTTTCTTT.

In its sample, this clone was seen a few times. The chain couples TRBV15 to TRBJ2-2; D is ambiguous. The V gene's germline CDR1 is LNHNV and CDR2 YYDKDF (reference sequence). CDR3 length: 16 amino acids. V was shortened by 0 bases and J by 0 bases, with 8 bases between the two germline ends. CDR3: CATSRDNSANTGELFF. The CDR3 nucleotides are TGTGCCACCAGCAGAGATAATTCAGCGAACACCGGGGAGCTGTTTTTT.

This clone was recorded only once. In DNA form, the CDR3 reads TGTGCCAGCAGTGAGAGACAGTATTTCTATGGCTACACCTTC. Its translation is CASSERQYFYGYTF. The chain recombines TRBV2 with TRBJ1-2, with D possibly matching TRBD1 (5 bases). CDR3 size: 14 residues. The germline V and J ends were trimmed by 3 bases and 4 bases, with 12 bases remaining between them. Germline CDR1 and CDR2: SNHLY and FYNNEI.